Here is one TCR beta chain with its context. Its cognate antigen is unknown. The sample originates from a study of shared clonotypes between healthy human individuals. Across the whole study: CD4 naive and CD4 memory each took three plates per donor, while CD8 naive took two and CD8 memory one. Study conclusions and caveats: Among several donors, approximately 5% of naive CD4 clonotypes were found in common. Limitation of the genetic and exposure-history diversity represented came from the few donors.

Using immunoSEQ multiplex PCR, the repertoire was profiled, and TCRdb retains in-frame clones only, with some absent. Among about 1.1 million clones listed, roughly 74% were seen once. Trimming stripped 3 bases from V and 0 bases from J, with 11 bases between. The germline gives CDR1 SGDLS, CDR2 YYNGEE. The CDR3 consists of 15 residues. This receptor was taken from a man between 18 and 29 years old in good health. Some clones in this sample may be carry-over from other donors' samples. The rearrangement links TRBV9 to TRBJ2-3; no reliable D call. The sequenced material came from memory CD4+ T cells from PBMCs. Sample subset: CD45RA-negative fraction. The CDR3 reads CASSAGSLSTDTQYF. The DNA for the CDR3 is TGTGCCAGCAGCGCCGGGTCACTTAGCACAGATACGCAGTATTTT.